This section outlines one T cell receptor beta chain sequence together with its context. Between the trimmed V and J ends, which lost 5 bases and 3 bases, there was a span of 8 bases. Germline V lookup: CDR1 WSHSY, CDR2 SAAADI. The CDR3 contains 14 residues. The sample originates from a study of cytomegalovirus exposure and HLA in healthy donors. Vbeta (60) and Jbeta (13) primers were used in the PCR. Measured with immunoSEQ multiplex PCR; TCRdb has only the in-frame clones, and not every one. The sample holds 50,000 to 70,000 clones, approximately 60% seen once. Sequences were obtained from PBMCs. This sequence joins TRBV10-2 and TRBJ1-6; maybe TRBD1 (5 bases). The receptor comes from a man aged 30 to 39 in good health and CMV-seronegative. The CDR3 reads CASSNRSYNSPLHF. DNA for the CDR3: TGCGCCAGCAGTAACAGGAGCTATAATTCACCCCTCCACTTT.